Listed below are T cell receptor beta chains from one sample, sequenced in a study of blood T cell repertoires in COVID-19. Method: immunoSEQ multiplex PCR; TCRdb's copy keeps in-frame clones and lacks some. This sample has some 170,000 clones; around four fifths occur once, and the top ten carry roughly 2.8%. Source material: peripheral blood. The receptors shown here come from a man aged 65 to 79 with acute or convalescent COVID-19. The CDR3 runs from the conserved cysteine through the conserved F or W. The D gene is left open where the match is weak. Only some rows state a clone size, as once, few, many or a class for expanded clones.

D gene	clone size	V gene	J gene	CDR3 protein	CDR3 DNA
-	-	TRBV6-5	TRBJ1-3	CASSYSRDSGNTIYF	TGTGCCAGCAGTTACTCCAGGGACTCTGGAAACACCATATATTTT
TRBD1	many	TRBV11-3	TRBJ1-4	CASSLGDSSRTEKLFF	TGTGCCAGCAGCTTAGGGGACAGCAGCCGGACTGAAAAACTGTTTTTT
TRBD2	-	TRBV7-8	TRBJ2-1	CASSLGQFGTSGPLNEQFF	TGTGCCAGCAGCTTAGGGCAGTTTGGGACTAGCGGGCCACTCAATGAGCAGTTCTTC
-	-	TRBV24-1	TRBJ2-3	CATSDYSLATDTQYF	TGTGCCACCAGTGATTATAGCCTAGCGACAGATACGCAGTATTTT
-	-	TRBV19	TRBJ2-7	CARLPGLKSSYEQYF	TGTGCCAGACTACCGGGTCTCAAGAGCTCCTACGAGCAGTACTTC
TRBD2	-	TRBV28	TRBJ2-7	CASRIASGSHEQYF	TGTGCCAGCAGAATAGCGAGCGGGAGTCATGAGCAGTACTTC
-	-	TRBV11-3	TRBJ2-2	CASSFPGAYRELFF	TGTGCCAGCAGCTTTCCTGGGGCTTATCGGGAGCTGTTTTTT
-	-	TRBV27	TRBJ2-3	CASNPTVSTDTQYF	TGTGCCAGCAACCCGACAGTTAGCACAGATACGCAGTATTTT
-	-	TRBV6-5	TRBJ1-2	CASSYSLGSTSYGYTF	TGTGCCAGCAGTTACTCTCTGGGTTCGACATCCTATGGCTACACCTTC
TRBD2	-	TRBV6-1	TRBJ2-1	CASSDKLAGGGLPYNEQFF	TGTGCCAGCAGTGATAAACTAGCGGGAGGGGGTCTACCCTACAATGAGCAGTTCTTC
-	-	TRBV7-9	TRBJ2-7	CASSLPLGSSYEQYF	TGTGCCAGCAGCTTACCCCTTGGGAGCTCCTACGAGCAGTACTTC
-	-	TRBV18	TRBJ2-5	CASSPPGLQETQYF	TGTGCCAGCTCACCTCCGGGACTGCAAGAGACCCAGTACTTC
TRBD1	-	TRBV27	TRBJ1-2	CASSDYGQGRYTF	TGTGCCAGCAGTGACTATGGACAGGGCCGCTACACCTTC
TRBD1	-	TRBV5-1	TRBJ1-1	CASSDSGGTEAFF	TGCGCCAGCAGCGACTCAGGGGGCACTGAAGCTTTCTTT
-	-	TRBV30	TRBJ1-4	CAWALRGPNEKLFF	TGTGCCTGGGCGCTGAGAGGGCCCAATGAAAAACTGTTTTTT
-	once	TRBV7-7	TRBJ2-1	CASSLGSGGSNEQFF	TGTGCCAGCAGCTTAGGCTCTGGAGGGTCCAATGAGCAGTTCTTC
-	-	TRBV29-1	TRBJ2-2	CSVQVGSGGTGELFF	TGCAGCGTTCAGGTCGGCAGTGGAGGGACCGGGGAGCTGTTTTTT
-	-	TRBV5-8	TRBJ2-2	CASSPTRRGTGELFF	TGTGCCAGCAGCCCCACAAGGAGAGGAACCGGGGAGCTGTTTTTT
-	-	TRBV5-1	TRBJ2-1	CASSLVENNEQFF	TGCGCCAGCAGCTTGGTAGAGAACAATGAGCAGTTCTTC
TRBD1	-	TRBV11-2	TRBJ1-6	CASSPRQGSSSPLHF	TGTGCCAGCAGCCCCCGACAGGGGAGCAGCTCACCCCTCCACTTT
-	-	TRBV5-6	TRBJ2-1	CASTRGFYNEQFF	TGTGCCAGCACTAGGGGATTCTACAATGAGCAGTTCTTC
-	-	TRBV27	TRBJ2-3	CASTLKGLGTDTQYF	TGTGCCAGCACCCTAAAGGGACTTGGCACAGATACGCAGTATTTT
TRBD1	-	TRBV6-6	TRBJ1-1	CASSWIGQGNTEAFF	TGTGCCAGCAGTTGGATTGGACAGGGGAACACTGAAGCTTTCTTT
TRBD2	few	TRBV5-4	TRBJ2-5	CASSLEAGGQETQYF	TGTGCCAGCAGCTTGGAAGCGGGGGGCCAAGAGACCCAGTACTTC
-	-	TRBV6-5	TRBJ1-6	CASRPPGSYNSPLHF	TGTGCCAGCAGACCACCGGGATCCTATAATTCACCCCTCCACTTT
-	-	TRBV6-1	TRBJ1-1	CASSEAGLTVNTEAFF	TGTGCCAGCAGTGAGGCGGGTTTAACGGTGAACACTGAAGCTTTCTTT
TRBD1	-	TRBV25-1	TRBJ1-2	CASSETGGSYGYTF	TGTGCCAGCAGTGAGACAGGGGGATCCTATGGCTACACCTTC
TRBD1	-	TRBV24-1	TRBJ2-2	CATSDEGAQGELFF	TGTGCCACCAGTGATGAGGGGGCGCAGGGGGAGCTGTTTTTT
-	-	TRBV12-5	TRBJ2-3	CASGRAGVADTQYF	TGTGCTAGTGGCCGTGCCGGGGTCGCAGATACGCAGTATTTT
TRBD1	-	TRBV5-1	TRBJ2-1	CASSLTGGYNEQFF	TGCGCCAGCAGCTTGACAGGGGGATACAATGAGCAGTTCTTC
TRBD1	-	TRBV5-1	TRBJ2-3	CASNSYDGTGEDTQYF	TGCGCCAGCAACTCCTATGATGGGACAGGGGAAGATACGCAGTATTTT
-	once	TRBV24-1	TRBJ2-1	CATSDFRASGNEQFF	TGTGCCACCAGTGATTTCAGAGCTTCGGGGAATGAGCAGTTCTTC
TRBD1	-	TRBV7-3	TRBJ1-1	CASSLIGQGAVGTEAFF	TGTGCCAGCAGCTTAATCGGACAGGGGGCCGTGGGCACTGAAGCTTTCTTT
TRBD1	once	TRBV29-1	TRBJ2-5	CSVRTGVGETQYF	TGCAGCGTAAGGACAGGGGTTGGGGAGACCCAGTACTTC
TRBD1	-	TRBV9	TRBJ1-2	CASSPQDRDLYGYTF	TGTGCCAGCAGCCCCCAGGACAGGGATCTCTATGGCTACACCTTC
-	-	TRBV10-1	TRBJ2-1	CASSGTKYNEQFF	TGCGCCAGCAGTGGGACAAAATACAATGAGCAGTTCTTC
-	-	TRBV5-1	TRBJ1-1	CASSFLTGNTEAFF	TGCGCCAGCAGCTTTCTTACAGGGAACACTGAAGCTTTCTTT
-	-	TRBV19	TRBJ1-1	CASSDQGGYTEAFF	TGTGCCAGTAGTGACCAGGGAGGATACACTGAAGCTTTCTTT
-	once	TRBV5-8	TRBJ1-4	CASSAQVSAANEKLFF	TGTGCCAGCAGCGCTCAGGTTAGCGCTGCTAATGAAAAACTGTTTTTT
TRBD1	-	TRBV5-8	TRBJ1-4	CASSLEGTGREKLFF	TGTGCCAGCAGCTTGGAGGGGACAGGTCGTGAAAAACTGTTTTTT
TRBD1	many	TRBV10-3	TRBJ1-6	CAISEMGQGRSPLHF	TGTGCCATCAGTGAGATGGGACAGGGTCGTTCACCCCTCCACTTT
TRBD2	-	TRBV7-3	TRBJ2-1	CASSLLAGGSYNEQFF	TGTGCCAGCAGCTTATTGGCGGGAGGGTCCTACAATGAGCAGTTCTTC
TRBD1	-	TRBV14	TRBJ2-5	CASSQDPQGKATQYF	TGTGCCAGCAGCCAAGACCCACAGGGGAAGGCGACCCAGTACTTC
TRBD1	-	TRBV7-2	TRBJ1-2	CASSPSSRGSEGLGGYTF	TGTGCCAGCAGCCCCTCCTCCAGGGGGTCCGAAGGTCTGGGCGGCTACACCTTC
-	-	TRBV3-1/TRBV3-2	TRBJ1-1	CASSQGPSGTEAFF	TGTGCCAGCAGCCAGGGCCCCTCAGGTACTGAAGCTTTCTTT
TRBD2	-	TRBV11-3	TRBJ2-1	CASRPSGGSHNEQFF	TGTGCCAGCAGACCTAGCGGCGGAAGCCACAATGAGCAGTTCTTC
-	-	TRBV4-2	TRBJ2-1	CASSQYGILFDEQFF	TGTGCCAGCAGCCAATACGGGATCCTCTTCGATGAGCAGTTCTTC
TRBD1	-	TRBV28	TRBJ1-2	CASTRGQGAGGYTF	TGTGCCAGCACAAGGGGACAGGGGGCTGGGGGCTACACCTTC
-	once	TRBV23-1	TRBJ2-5	CASSQSGAEETQYF	TGCGCCAGCAGTCAATCGGGGGCAGAAGAGACCCAGTACTTC
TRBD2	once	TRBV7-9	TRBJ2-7	CASSSRTSGGLVGYEQYF	TGTGCCAGCAGCTCCCGGACTAGCGGGGGACTTGTTGGGTACGAGCAGTACTTC
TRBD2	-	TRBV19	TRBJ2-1	CASSPRGSGGNEQFF	TGTGCCAGTAGTCCTCGGGGTAGCGGGGGGAATGAGCAGTTCTTC
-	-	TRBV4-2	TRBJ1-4	CASSQGTGSGEKLFF	TGTGCCAGCAGCCAAGGAACAGGGTCCGGTGAAAAACTGTTTTTT
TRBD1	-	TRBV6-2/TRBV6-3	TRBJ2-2	CASSLRGQGANTGELFF	TGTGCCAGCAGCCTACGCGGACAGGGCGCGAACACCGGGGAGCTGTTTTTT
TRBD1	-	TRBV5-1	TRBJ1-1	CASSLALPGQGTEAFF	TGCGCCAGCAGCTTGGCATTACCGGGACAGGGCACTGAAGCTTTCTTT
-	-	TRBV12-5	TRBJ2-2	CASGAGTPNTGELFF	TGTGCTAGTGGGGCCGGGACTCCGAACACCGGGGAGCTGTTTTTT